These 26 T cell receptor beta chains were sequenced from one sample in a study of blood T cell repertoires in COVID-19. The data were produced by immunoSEQ multiplex PCR, yet TCRdb's version contains in-frame clones alone and is incomplete. The sample lists 470,000 or so clones; roughly nine tenths were seen once. Sequenced material: PBMCs or T cells enriched from blood (not recorded which). All receptors derive from a woman aged 18-29 years with acute COVID-19.

The chain uses TRBV10-3 and TRBJ1-5; D ambiguous. V was cut by 5 bases and J by 1 base, with 12 bases left in between. This CDR3 has 15 residues. Looked up from germline, CDR1 is ENHRY and CDR2 is SYGVKD. The CDR3 loop reads CAISPRVGSNQPQHF. CDR3 coding DNA: TGTGCCATCAGTCCGAGGGTCGGGAGCAATCAGCCCCAGCATTTT.

V usage is TRBV12-5 and J usage is TRBJ1-5, with 7 bases matching TRBD1. Unmatched junction bases numbered 5, after V lost 5 bases and J lost 4 bases. The CDR3 is made up of 14 amino acids. CDR1 is LGHNT and CDR2 is FRNRAP in the germline V gene. The CDR3 here is CASGIDRVNQPQHF. CDR3 coding DNA: TGTGCTAGTGGTATAGACAGGGTTAATCAGCCCCAGCATTTT.

This rearrangement joins TRBV7-2 to TRBJ1-2, with 8 bases that match TRBD1. CDR3 length: 14 residues. With V trimmed by 1 base and J by 4 bases, 2 bases remained unmatched. CDR1 and CDR2 (germline): SGHTA, FQGNSA. This CDR3 is CASSLVGTGYGYTF. For the CDR3, the DNA is TGTGCCAGCAGCTTAGTAGGGACAGGCTATGGCTACACCTTC.

This chain joins TRBV3-1 (or the pseudogene TRBV3-2) and TRBJ1-5; 9 bases are shared with TRBD1. The CDR3 totals 15 residues. V was clipped by 5 bases and J by 3 bases; unmatched bases: 5. The germline gives CDR1 LGHDT, CDR2 YNNKEL (reference sequence). The CDR3 DNA sequence: TGTGCCAGCAGCGCCGGACAGGGGAACAATCAGCCCCAGCATTTT. Protein product: CASSAGQGNNQPQHF.

The J gene is TRBJ2-1, the V gene TRBV28; 7 bases map to TRBD1. CDR1 and CDR2 from the germline V gene are MDHEN and SYDVKM. This CDR3 has 14 amino acids. V lost 2 bases, J lost 6 bases, and 4 bases stayed unmatched. The CDR3, as DNA: TGTGCCAGCAGTTTACTGCAGGGGGTCAATGAGCAGTTCTTC. Its protein product is CASSLLQGVNEQFF.

The rearrangement links TRBV9 to TRBJ1-2; TRBD1 might be the D (6 bases). CDR3 length: 17 residues. The germline gives CDR1 SGDLS, CDR2 YYNGEE. Trimming left V 3 bases short and J 4 bases short, with 22 bases between. CDR3 nucleotides: TGTGCCAGCAGCGCTAAAATACAGGGCTCTAAAAGCTATGGCTACACCTTC. This gives the protein CASSAKIQGSKSYGYTF.

This clone was recorded only once. The rearrangement joins TRBV5-5 to TRBJ1-2; no definite D call. Between the trimmed V and J ends, which lost 5 bases and 4 bases, there was a span of 18 bases. The CDR3 has 15 residues. Germline V gene sequence: CDR1 SGHKS, CDR2 YYEKEE (reference sequence). CDR3 region: CASSTTGLGVYGYTF. CDR3 nucleotides: TGTGCCAGCAGTACCACGGGCCTCGGGGTCTATGGCTACACCTTC.

This clone was seen a few times. The chain carries TRBV3-1 (or the pseudogene TRBV3-2) and TRBJ2-1, with 8 nucleotides matching TRBD2. Germline trimming cut 1 base from V and 6 bases from J; bases unmatched to any gene: 8. The CDR3 covers 16 residues. Germline CDR1 and CDR2: LGHDT and YNNKEL (reference sequence). The CDR3 DNA sequence: TGTGCCAGCAGCCAAGGAAAAAGCGGGGGAGTCAATGAGCAGTTCTTC. It codes for CASSQGKSGGVNEQFF.

This chain uses TRBV10-3 with TRBJ2-5; D ambiguous. The CDR3 totals 13 residues. The germline V and J ends were trimmed by 4 bases and 1 base, with 7 bases remaining between them. The germline gives CDR1 ENHRY, CDR2 SYGVKD. CDR3 nucleotides: TGTGCCATCAGTGCTCAGATCCAAGAGACCCAGTACTTC. This gives the protein CAISAQIQETQYF.

V and J are TRBV9 and TRBJ1-2; 7 bases map to TRBD1. Germline assignment: CDR1 SGDLS and CDR2 YYNGEE. The CDR3 loop spans 13 amino acids. V lost 3 bases and J lost 5; bases outside the gene matches: 4. The CDR3 is CASSGTGDYGYTF. The DNA for the CDR3 is TGTGCCAGCAGCGGGACAGGTGATTATGGCTACACCTTC.

This clone was found a few times. This chain uses TRBV28 with TRBJ2-7; possible D gene TRBD1, 5 bases. Trimming cost V 6 bases and J 3 bases, with 15 bases left between them. This CDR3 has 14 residues. Germline values: CDR1 MDHEN, CDR2 SYDVKM. In DNA, the CDR3 is TGTGCCAGCAGAAGTTATGACAGAAGCTACGAGCAGTACTTC. It encodes CASRSYDRSYEQYF.

J is TRBJ1-1 and V is TRBV7-9; D unclear. The CDR3 runs 14 residues. Germline-derived CDR1 and CDR2 are SEHNR and FQNEAQ (reference sequence). Trimming shortened V by 5 bases and J by 1 base, and 11 bases separated the two germline ends. The CDR3 bases are TGTGCCAGCAGCCCATTCGCGGGGAACACTGAAGCTTTCTTT. It yields the protein CASSPFAGNTEAFF.

J is TRBJ1-1 and V is TRBV5-4; D is perhaps TRBD1 (6 bases). CDR3 length: 14 amino acids. Trimming stripped 1 base from V and 2 bases from J, with 9 bases between. In germline, CDR1 is SGHNT, CDR2 YYREEE (reference sequence). The CDR3 region is CASSLSRGNTEAFF. CDR3 DNA: TGTGCCAGCAGCTTGTCCAGGGGAAACACTGAAGCTTTCTTT.

J is TRBJ2-7 and V is TRBV19; D remains ambiguous. CDR3 length equals 10 residues. Germline CDR1 LNHDA, CDR2 SQIVND (reference sequence). Trimming cost V 9 bases and J 2 bases, with 5 bases left between them. CDR3 bases: TGTGCCAGAGAGCCCTACGAGCAGTACTTC. Translation gives CAREPYEQYF.

The chain combines TRBV9 with TRBJ1-1; no definite D call. The V and J ends lost 0 bases and 4 bases respectively, with 10 bases between them. Germline V gene sequence: CDR1 SGDLS, CDR2 YYNGEE. This CDR3 contains 14 residues. CDR3 amino acids: CASSVDLESTEAFF. DNA of the CDR3: TGTGCCAGCAGCGTAGATTTGGAGAGCACTGAAGCTTTCTTT.

The chain is built from TRBV11-1 and TRBJ1-3, with D possibly TRBD1 on 5 matching bases. Trimming pared 6 bases from V and 0 bases from J, leaving 9 bases between. The CDR3 is 14 amino acids. Looked up from germline, CDR1 is SGHAT and CDR2 is FQDESV (reference sequence). Here the CDR3 DNA reads TGTGCCAGCAGGGACGGACACTCTGGAAACACCATATATTTT. It encodes CASRDGHSGNTIYF.

The chain links TRBV5-4 to TRBJ1-6, with D hard to call. The CDR3 totals 16 residues. V was clipped by 1 base and J by 1 base, with 9 bases between them. Germline V lookup: CDR1 SGHNT, CDR2 YYREEE (reference sequence). CDR3 DNA sequence: TGTGCCAGCAGCTTGCGAGGAGGGTCCTATAATTCACCCCTCCACTTT. This gives the protein CASSLRGGSYNSPLHF. The full variable domain, completed using reference TRBV5-4 and TRBJ1-6, is ETGVTQSPTHLIKTRGQQVTLRCSSQSGHNTVSWYQQALGQGPQFIFQYYREEENGRGNFPPRFSGLQFPNYSSELNVNALELDDSALYLCASSLRGGSYNSPLHFGNGTRLTVT.

The chain couples TRBV19 to TRBJ1-1; 7 bases line up with TRBD1. CDR1 LNHDA and CDR2 SQIVND come from the germline V gene (reference sequence). V shed 10 bases and J 5 bases; nucleotides not matched to a gene: 19. The CDR3 is made up of 16 amino acids. CDR3 in amino acids: CATHSSAGGGGTEAFF. CDR3 coding DNA: TGTGCCACCCATTCGTCAGCAGGGGGAGGTGGGACTGAAGCTTTCTTT.

In this sample, this clone turned up a few times. The genes are TRBV7-9 and TRBJ1-5, with D possibly TRBD1 on 5 matching bases. The CDR3 contains 15 residues. V was trimmed by 4 bases and J by 2 bases, leaving 12 bases between them. Germline CDR1 SEHNR, CDR2 FQNEAQ (reference sequence). The CDR3 reads CASSSHGGGNQPQHF. The DNA for the CDR3 is TGTGCCAGCAGCTCCCACGGGGGAGGCAATCAGCCCCAGCATTTT.

This clone is a singleton in its sample. This chain links TRBV4-1 with TRBJ1-5, with D tentatively TRBD1 (5 bases). The germline gives CDR1 MGHRA, CDR2 YSYEKL. This CDR3 has 16 residues. Trimming cost V 1 base and J 5 bases, with 15 bases left between them. The chain's CDR3 is CASSQGGRIKDQPQHF. The CDR3 DNA is TGCGCCAGCAGCCAAGGGGGCCGGATTAAGGATCAGCCCCAGCATTTT.

This clone was seen a handful of times. V usage is TRBV6-5 and J usage is TRBJ1-2; 9 bases match TRBD1. With 4 bases clipped from V and 4 bases from J, the junction kept 4 bases outside the gene matches. There are 14 residues in the CDR3. In germline, CDR1 is MNHEY, CDR2 SVGAGI. The CDR3 DNA reads TGTGCCAGCAGTTTAGGACAGGGGTCCTATGGCTACACCTTC. Translation: CASSLGQGSYGYTF.

This chain joins TRBV29-1 and TRBJ2-1; TRBD1 agrees at 11 bases. The CDR3 runs 14 residues. CDR1 and CDR2 from the germline V gene are SQVTM and ANQGSEA. The J segment lost 6 bases and the V segment lost 7 bases, leaving 8 bases of the junction unmatched. The CDR3 region is CSALGQGVGNEQFF. CDR3 sequence (DNA): TGCAGCGCCCTGGGACAGGGGGTTGGCAATGAGCAGTTCTTC.

V is TRBV12-5 and J is TRBJ2-2, with a tentative D call TRBD1 (5 bases). The germline V gene encodes CDR1 LGHNT and CDR2 FRNRAP. V lost 0 bases to trimming and J lost 4 bases, with 12 bases between them. This CDR3 comprises 16 residues. The CDR3 is CASGLVGVGPTGELFF. The CDR3 DNA reads as TGTGCTAGTGGTTTGGTAGGGGTAGGGCCCACCGGGGAGCTGTTTTTT.

The chain has TRBV15 and TRBJ1-1, with TRBD1 matching 8 bases. Germline V gene data show CDR1 as LNHNV and CDR2 as YYDKDF (reference sequence). The CDR3 length is 14 residues. Losses at the gene ends were 3 bases for V and 6 bases for J; bases not matched to a gene: 6. The CDR3 reads CATSSNRGESEAFF. The CDR3, as DNA: TGTGCCACCAGCAGTAACAGGGGGGAATCTGAAGCTTTCTTT.

The V and J genes are TRBV18 and TRBJ1-1; unclear D gene. Germline CDR1 and CDR2: KGHSH and LQKENI. The germline V and J ends were trimmed by 2 bases and 0 bases, with 10 bases remaining between them. This CDR3 comprises 15 residues. This CDR3 is CASSPFQQLNTEAFF. CDR3 nucleotide sequence: TGTGCCAGCTCACCATTTCAACAGTTGAACACTGAAGCTTTCTTT.

This clone came up once. V is TRBV5-1 and J is TRBJ2-1, with 10 bases lining up with TRBD2. This CDR3 spans 15 amino acids. V lost 2 bases and J lost 5; bases outside the gene matches: 4. Germline V gives CDR1 SGHRS, CDR2 YFSETQ. CDR3 nucleotide sequence: TGCGCCAGCAGCTTAATTAGCGGGGGGAACAATGAGCAGTTCTTC. Translation gives CASSLISGGNNEQFF. The full variable domain, in which reference TRBV5-1 and TRBJ2-1 provide the parts outside the CDR3, is KAGVTQTPRYLIKTRGQQVTLSCSPISGHRSVSWYQQTPGQGLQFLFEYFSETQRNKGNFPGRFSGRQFSNSRSEMNVSTLELGDSALYLCASSLISGGNNEQFFGPGTRLTVL.